This TCR beta chain appears in the sequencing data of a study of cytomegalovirus exposure and HLA in healthy donors. It was with 60 Vbeta and 13 Jbeta primers that the PCR ran. The repertoire was sequenced with immunoSEQ multiplex PCR; TCRdb's copy has only in-frame clones and lacks some. Its table lists some 48,000 clones. V gave up 2 bases and J gave up 3 bases; unmatched junction bases: 4. This CDR3 has 15 residues. The germline V gene has CDR1 SGHTA and CDR2 FQGTGA. Study observations and caveats: In a later analysis, at a false discovery rate of 0.05, 15,000 to 20,000 TCR beta sequences were associated with HLA alleles.

This clone ranks as medium-sized in terms of frequency. The antigen remains undetermined. Donors counted as nominally healthy when sampled, yet unrecorded immune exposures were likely. The V and J genes are TRBV7-3 and TRBJ2-1, with 7 bases lining up with TRBD1. This clonotype originated in a woman aged 35 to 49 in good health and CMV-seronegative. The material sequenced was PBMCs. CDR3 amino acids: CASSLSRDSYNEQFF. The DNA of the CDR3 is TGTGCCAGCAGCTTATCACGGGACAGCTACAATGAGCAGTTCTTC.